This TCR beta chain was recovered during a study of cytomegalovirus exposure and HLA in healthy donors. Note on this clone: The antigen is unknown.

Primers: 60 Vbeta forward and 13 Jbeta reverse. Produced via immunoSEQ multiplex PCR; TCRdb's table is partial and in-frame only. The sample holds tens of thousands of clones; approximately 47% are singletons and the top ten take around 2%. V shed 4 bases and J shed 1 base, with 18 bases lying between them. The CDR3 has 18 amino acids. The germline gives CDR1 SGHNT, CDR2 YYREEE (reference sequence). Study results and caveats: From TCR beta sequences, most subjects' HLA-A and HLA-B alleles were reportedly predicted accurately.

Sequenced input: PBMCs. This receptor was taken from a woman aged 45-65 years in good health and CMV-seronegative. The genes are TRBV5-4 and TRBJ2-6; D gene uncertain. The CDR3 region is CASSRYILGSSGANVLTF. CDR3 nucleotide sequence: TGTGCCAGCAGCCGATATATCCTTGGCTCTTCTGGGGCCAACGTCCTGACTTTC.